The entry below gives a single TCR beta chain sequence along with its context. Its target antigen remains unknown. No much larger clonotype is one base removed from it; base qualities were not supplied. The method was the immunoSEQ multiplex PCR assay. A mixture of 60 forward primers for TCR Vbeta segments and 13 reverse primers for TCR Jbeta segments was used in the multiplex PCR. Amplification of the CDR3 region of rearranged TCR beta genes was performed with a multiplex PCR assay on genomic DNA. The amplified TCR beta libraries were sequenced on the Illumina HiSeq System as 87-base-pair reads. The original methods were these. Across the 640 or so repertoires, a later analysis counted approximately 75 million unique TCR beta chains, approximately 10 million of which were shared by at least two donors. To remove PCR and sequencing errors, raw reads were error-corrected and collapsed into unique sequences using a nearest-neighbor algorithm that merged closely related sequences. V, D and J gene segments were assigned by aligning CDR3 sequences to IMGT reference sequences. For a sequence to be retained, a match of at least six nucleotides was required to both a V gene segment and a J gene segment. A rearrangement was called productive if the CDR3 had no stop codons and remained in frame with V and J, and every other rearrangement was called non-productive. Following IMGT convention, CDR3 was defined as the stretch from the second conserved V-encoded cysteine up to the conserved J-encoded phenylalanine. The earlier analysis of roughly 590 of the donors excluded sequences that lacked an unambiguous match to a single V gene segment. In an earlier analysis of roughly 600 of the donors, a V segment was called functional when productive rearrangements were above 56.7%, and segregating when the standard deviation between donors exceeded 5%. A statistical classification framework was built to diagnose cytomegalovirus status from the catalog of TCR beta chain sequences. A later analysis assigned V and J genes by comparing TCR nucleotide sequences with IMGT/GENE-DB human TR gene sequences. A later analysis assigned CDR3 sequences and most-parsimonious VDJ recombination scenarios with the TCRdist pipeline. In a later analysis, every TCR beta chain was defined by the combination of its CDR3 amino acid sequence and its V-gene family, and reads without a unique V-gene family were dropped. In a later analysis, 450 to 600 highly shared, low-generation-probability nucleotide sequences were removed to address suspected cross-contamination and a sequencing artifact. In a later analysis, a clonal expansion index for each public chain was calculated from normalized within-repertoire ranks of inferred template counts. A later analysis computed generation probabilities with a VDJ recombination model fitted to out-of-frame rearrangements, and checked the results against IGoR. A later analysis scored TCR-TCR, TCR-HLA and TCR-CMV co-occurrence with hypergeometric tests, applying a repertoire-size bias correction to TCR pairs. To estimate false discovery rates, a later analysis permuted the HLA or CMV assignments 20 times. A later analysis grouped co-occurring TCRs with DBSCAN, adding TCRdist sequence similarity when clustering within HLA-allele-positive subsets. For co-occurrence clustering, repertoires with fewer than 30,000 or more than 120,000 public chains were excluded, along with about five repertoires with anomalous nucleotide sharing. This is the immuneACCESS table as TCRdb keeps it, with only in-frame sequences that have V and J called. A part of the clones is gone; compared with another copy, unresolved V genes explain less than half, and the rest is unexplained. That table furnishes V, J and clone size, whereas the DNA furnished D and trimming. The sample table contains around 130,000 clones; only one count was recorded for over 70% of them. In total, the top ten clones hold around 3.6% of the sample.

These data originate in a study of cytomegalovirus exposure and HLA in healthy donors (dated by TCRdb to the late 2010s). Turning to the overall study: In an earlier analysis of some 610 of the donors, around 300 Gb of sequence data and about 110 million unique TCR beta sequences from about 179 million T cells were reported. An early release that covered more than 550 HLA-typed donors contained around 300 gigabases of sequencing data and around 85 million unique TCR sequences. Of the roughly 400 genotyped donors, less than 85% were placed in the genetic ancestry cluster associated with self-reported Caucasian donors. The study was designed to test whether signatures of past pathogen exposure could be identified by cataloging public T cell receptors. The T cell repertoires of several hundred subjects were profiled by immunosequencing and related to cytomegalovirus serostatus. Along with the roughly 610-subject first cohort, a separate validation cohort of over a hundred different subjects was used. To predict cytomegalovirus infection status, the study brought together high-throughput TCR immunosequencing, statistical association of individual TCRs with disease status, and machine learning. A later analysis re-analyzed previously published TCR beta repertoires from about 600 donors and added high-resolution HLA genotyping to study TCR occurrence patterns. Rather than using new phenotypic data, the later analysis identified candidate immune exposures from TCR beta sequences and from how often those sequences occurred across donors. An earlier analysis of 587 of the donors used high-throughput TCR beta sequencing to judge whether each TCR beta V gene segment behaved as functional or pseudogenic. Donor age, sex, ethnicity and CMV serostatus were collected together with the repertoire data. A later genetic analysis took genome-wide SNP genotypes for about 65% of the 666 donors and used that subset as a discovery cohort. Every repertoire in the discovery cohort had been generated on one and the same sequencing platform. Both class I and class II loci were covered by HLA typing, at four-digit resolution. The number of donors typed differed by locus, with about 620-630 for A, B, C, DRB1 and DQB1, 522 for DQA1, 600 to 610 for DPA1, and some 440 for DPB1. Four to six DR-DQ haplotypes were handled as single units for association and clustering because linkage in the cohort was strong. Across 300 to 400 genotyped donors of the cohort, an average of 235,054 unique TCR beta nucleotide sequences per donor were sequenced, and approximately 17% of those sequences were non-productive. Points the paper makes about the study in general: In a later analysis, TCR association rates were found to vary across HLA loci, with the most associated TCRs seen for DRB1 alleles and the fewest for HLA-C alleles. The presence/absence analyses assumed that sequencing depth was roughly uniform across donors, and that assumption may not be true. Correlated functional status among segregating V segments might be attributable to linkage disequilibrium, but an unknown experimental factor could not be ruled out. Broadly in line with IMGT annotations, most TCR beta V segments showed up in productive rearrangements about 87% or about 30% of the time in an earlier analysis of roughly 590 of the donors. A later genetic analysis reported fewer N-insertions in productive TCRs among donors in an Asian-associated ancestry cluster than the approximately 670-donor mean. A later analysis associated some 17,000 TCR beta sequences with specific HLA alleles at a false discovery rate of 0.05. According to the authors, the approach could potentially be generalized to other disease states and immunological phenotypes. Most TCR sequences were seen in very few donors, while some public TCRs were found in many individuals. When HLA alleles, especially DR and DQ, strongly co-occurred, attributing TCR associations to individual alleles was difficult. V-gene and J-gene trimming of TCR beta chains was associated with a missense DCLRE1C variant in a later genetic analysis, and the association was replicated in an independent cohort. In both the original and validation cohorts, the classifier was reported to diagnose cytomegalovirus status with high specificity and sensitivity. Because some donors lacked HLA typing at each locus, the association tests relied only on the typed subset. For the cohort, immune exposure information was limited to CMV serostatus. Several of the top co-occurrence clusters appeared to be linked to parvovirus B19, influenza, CMV and Epstein-Barr virus, according to a later analysis. Over 15 rarely observed V segments, including chromosome 9 orphons, were excluded from the earlier analysis of approximately 600 of the donors because counts were too low. According to a later analysis, most CMV-associated TCR beta chains appeared to be HLA-restricted, and the HLA associations seemed to be driven largely by CMV exposure. The 87-base-pair reads could not distinguish some IMGT-functional V segments, including TRBV6-2 and TRBV6-3, so those segments were excluded. A further reported finding was that TCR beta sequences accurately predicted the HLA-A and HLA-B alleles for most subjects in the first cohort. In vitro tests confirmed that a few of the cytomegalovirus-associated TCR beta chains recognize cytomegalovirus antigens. In this cohort, only TCR beta chains were sequenced, and detectable features were limited by the absence of alpha or paired-chain data. The study listed 150 to 200 TCR beta chains as associated with cytomegalovirus. In a later analysis, HLA-associated TCR beta chains showed more clonal expansion and lower generation probabilities than non-associated chains that were equally common. A cluster of highly shared sequence variants was judged likely to be a technical artifact of the sequencing pipeline.

The cohort comprised 666 healthy bone marrow donors. Cohort members were all nominally healthy when sampled, although unrecorded immune exposures were likely present. The donor was CMV seronegative and belonged to the group of more than 300 seronegative cohort members. A peripheral blood sample was provided by each donor, and peripheral blood mononuclear cells were used for TCR beta sequencing. The Qiagen DNeasy Blood Extraction Kit was used to extract genomic DNA from the blood cell samples. CDR3 length: 17 amino acids, cysteine to phenylalanine. Just CDR3 DNA is preserved here, 51 bases in frame from base 1. In the germline V gene, CDR1 corresponds to SGHRS and CDR2 to YFSETQ. The germline V and J ends show losses of 1 base and 0 bases respectively, and no gene match explains 3 bases of the junction.

The sequence derives from a woman aged 40 to 49 in good health and CMV-seronegative. Material for sequencing was PBMCs. Recombination joined TRBV5-1 with TRBJ2-1; 11 bases in the middle match TRBD2. The nucleotides read TGCGCCAGCAGCTTGACTAGCGGGAGTGGCTCCTACAATGAGCAGTTCTTC. This codes for CASSLTSGSGSYNEQFF.